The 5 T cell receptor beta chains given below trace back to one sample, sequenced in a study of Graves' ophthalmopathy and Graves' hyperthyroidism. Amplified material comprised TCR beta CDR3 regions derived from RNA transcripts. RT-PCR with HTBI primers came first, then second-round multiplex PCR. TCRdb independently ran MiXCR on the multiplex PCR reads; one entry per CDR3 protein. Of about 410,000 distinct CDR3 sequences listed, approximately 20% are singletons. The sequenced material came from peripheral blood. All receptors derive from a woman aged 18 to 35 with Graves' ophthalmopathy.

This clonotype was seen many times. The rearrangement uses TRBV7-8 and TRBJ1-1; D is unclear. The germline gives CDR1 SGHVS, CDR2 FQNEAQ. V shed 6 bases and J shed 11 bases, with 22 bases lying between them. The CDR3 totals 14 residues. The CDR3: CASRIVETTSEAFF. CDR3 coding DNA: TGTGCCAGCAGGATCGTGGAGACCACGTCAGAGGCTTTCTTT.

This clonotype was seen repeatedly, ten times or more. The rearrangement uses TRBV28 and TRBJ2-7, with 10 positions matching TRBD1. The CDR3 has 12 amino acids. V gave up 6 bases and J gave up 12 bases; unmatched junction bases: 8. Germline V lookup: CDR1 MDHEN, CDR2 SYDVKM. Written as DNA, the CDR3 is TGTGCCAGCAGAAGTGGGGACAGGGGAATGTACTTC. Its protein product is CASRSGDRGMYF.

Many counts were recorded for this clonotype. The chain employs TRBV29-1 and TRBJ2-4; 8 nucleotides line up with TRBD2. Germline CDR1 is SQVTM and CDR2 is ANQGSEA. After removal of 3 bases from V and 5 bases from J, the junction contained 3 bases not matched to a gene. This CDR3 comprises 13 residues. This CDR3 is CSVEGLGENIQYF. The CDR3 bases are TGCAGCGTTGAGGGACTAGGGGAAAACATTCAGTACTTC.

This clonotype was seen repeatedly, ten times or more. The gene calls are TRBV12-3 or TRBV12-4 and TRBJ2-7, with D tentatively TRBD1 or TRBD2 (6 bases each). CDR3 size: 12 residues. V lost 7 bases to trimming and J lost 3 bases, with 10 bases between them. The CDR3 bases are TGTGCCAGCATGGGGGGCTTCTACGAGCAGTACTTC. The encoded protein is CASMGGFYEQYF.

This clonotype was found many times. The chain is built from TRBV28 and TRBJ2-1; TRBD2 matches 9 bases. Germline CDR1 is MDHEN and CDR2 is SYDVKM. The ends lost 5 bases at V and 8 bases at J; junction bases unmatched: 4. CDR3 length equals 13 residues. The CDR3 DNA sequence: TGTGCCAGCAGTCCGGGACTAGCAGATGAGCAGTTCTTC. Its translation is CASSPGLADEQFF.